Listed here are 13 T cell receptor beta chains from one sample, sequenced in a study of shared clonotypes between healthy human individuals. The table came from immunoSEQ multiplex PCR; TCRdb's copy has only in-frame clones and leaves some out. The data hold some 1,900,000 clones, with about 94% observed a single time. Terminally differentiated effector memory CD45RA+ cells were left out of the naive CD8 fraction, which was CD45RO-negative and positively selected for CCR7. Source material: naive CD8+ T cells sorted from blood. The receptors stem from a man younger than 35 in good health.

Notes on this clone: Other nucleotide sequences in the sample specify the same CDR3. The genes are TRBV5-4 and TRBJ1-3; D not certain. Per the germline V gene, CDR1 is SGHNT and CDR2 is YYREEE (reference sequence). The CDR3 has 14 residues. V lost 0 bases and J 1 base, leaving 5 bases between the germline ends. The DNA for the CDR3 is TGTGCCAGCAGCTTGGGGGGATCTGGAAACACCATATATTTT. Its translation is CASSLGGSGNTIYF.

This sequence joins TRBV7-9 and TRBJ2-7, with D possibly being TRBD2 (6 bases). From germline, CDR1 is SEHNR and CDR2 FQNEAQ (reference sequence). Trimming removed 4 bases at V and 3 bases at J, with 19 bases between. The CDR3 has 16 amino acids. CDR3 in amino acids: CASSSTGTLGFYEQYF. For the CDR3, the DNA is TGTGCCAGCAGCTCCACCGGGACTTTGGGCTTCTACGAGCAGTACTTC.

The chain uses TRBV5-1 and TRBJ2-3; D is unclear. This CDR3 is 14 amino acids long. V was trimmed by 3 bases and J by 4 bases, leaving 12 bases between them. From germline, CDR1 is SGHRS and CDR2 YFSETQ. The CDR3 loop reads CASSSRSQADTQYF. The CDR3, as DNA: TGCGCCAGCAGCTCCCGCAGTCAAGCAGATACGCAGTATTTT.

This clone appeared once. At the DNA level, this CDR3 is encoded by other sequences in the same sample as well. This chain uses TRBV6-1 with TRBJ1-5; D unclear. V was shortened by 2 bases and J by 0 bases, with 8 bases between the two germline ends. Germline CDR1 and CDR2: MNHNS and SASEGT. The CDR3 totals 15 residues. The DNA of the CDR3 is TGTGCCAGCAGTGAATGGGGTTATAGCAATCAGCCCCAGCATTTT. Encoded protein: CASSEWGYSNQPQHF.

This clone was detected once. The chain carries TRBV5-6 and TRBJ2-3, with 11 positions matching TRBD1. CDR3 length equals 16 residues. CDR1 and CDR2 (germline): SGHDT, YYEEEE. V was clipped by 3 bases and J by 4 bases; unmatched bases: 7. This CDR3 reads CASSSPDRGRPDTQYF. In DNA, the CDR3 is TGTGCCAGCAGCTCACCGGACAGGGGGCGGCCAGATACGCAGTATTTT.

About this clone: Other DNA sequences of this sample code for an identical CDR3. The chain links TRBV4-1 to TRBJ2-7; TRBD1 agrees at 9 bases. Trimming removed 1 base from V and 2 bases from J; junction bases left unmatched: 3. There are 15 residues in the CDR3. The germline V gene has CDR1 MGHRA and CDR2 YSYEKL. CDR3 region: CASSQGGQGTYEQYF. The CDR3 nucleotides read TGCGCCAGCAGCCAAGGCGGACAGGGGACCTACGAGCAGTACTTC.

The DNA for the CDR3 is TGTGCCAGCAGTGAGACCCTCTATGACATAATGGGAGAGACCCAGTACTTC. Protein sequence: CASSETLYDIMGETQYF. The chain joins TRBV2 to TRBJ2-5; no reliable D call. Germline V gene sequence: CDR1 SNHLY, CDR2 FYNNEI. Trimming left V 3 bases short and J 4 bases short, with 21 bases between. The CDR3 extends over 17 amino acids.

Note on this clone: This sample also contains other DNA sequences that code for the same CDR3. The chain couples TRBV7-9 to TRBJ2-7, with 8 bases matching TRBD1. The CDR3 consists of 14 residues. V was pared by 1 base and J by 3 bases, with 2 bases of the junction left unmatched. Germline CDR1 reads SEHNR; CDR2 reads FQNEAQ (reference sequence). CDR3 bases: TGTGCCAGCAGCTTAGGAGGACAGGGCTACGAGCAGTACTTC. Amino acid sequence: CASSLGGQGYEQYF.

As regards this clone: Other DNA sequences in the same sample also yield this CDR3. The J gene is TRBJ1-1, the V gene TRBV6-5; possibly TRBD1 for D (5 bases). CDR1 and CDR2 from the germline V gene are MNHEY and SVGAGI. The V end was cut by 6 bases, the J end by 5 bases, with 7 bases between. This CDR3 has 11 residues. The CDR3 protein is CASRGGTEAFF. The CDR3 DNA is TGTGCCAGCAGGGGGGGTACTGAAGCTTTCTTT.

The V gene is TRBV2, the J gene TRBJ2-3; D tentatively reads TRBD1 or TRBD2 (5 bases each). Deletions cut 4 bases from V and 1 base from J, with 15 bases between. Germline V CDR1 and CDR2: SNHLY, FYNNEI. The CDR3 contains 16 residues. The CDR3 nucleotides read TGTGCCAGCAGTGGGCTCTCGGGGCTAGGCACAGATACGCAGTATTTT. This sequence encodes CASSGLSGLGTDTQYF.

The V and J genes are TRBV4-1 and TRBJ2-1, with 8 nucleotides matching TRBD1. This CDR3 has 15 residues. Looked up from germline, CDR1 is MGHRA and CDR2 is YSYEKL. Trimming removed 4 bases from V and 8 bases from J; junction bases left unmatched: 10. CDR3 coding DNA: TGCGCCAGCAGCCCTAGCCAGGGGGCACTCGATGAGCAGTTCTTC. Protein product: CASSPSQGALDEQFF.

This chain links TRBV6-5 with TRBJ2-7, with D unclear. CDR1 and CDR2 from the germline V gene are MNHEY and SVGAGI. The CDR3 is 16 amino acids. Deletions cut 0 bases from V and 1 base from J, with 13 bases between. The CDR3 coding sequence is TGTGCCAGCAGTTACTCGTTTGGGGAAACATCCTACGAGCAGTACTTC. Its translation: CASSYSFGETSYEQYF.

J is TRBJ2-1 and V is TRBV27; TRBD2 matches at 8 bases. CDR1 MNHEY and CDR2 SMNVEV come from the germline V gene (reference sequence). The CDR3 spans 16 residues. V lost 3 bases, J lost 9 bases, and 13 bases stayed unmatched. The CDR3 sequence: CASSFSGTRAYGEQFF. CDR3 bases: TGTGCCAGCAGTTTCTCCGGGACTAGGGCTTATGGTGAGCAGTTCTTC.